This entry lists 2 T cell receptor beta chains sequenced from one sample in a study of T cells in Graves' hyperthyroidism and ophthalmopathy (dated by TCRdb to the late 2010s). The library was made by multiplex PCR. Reads for this sample came from an Illumina HiSeq 2000. The TCR beta CDR3 regions were amplified from RNA transcripts. The first round of RT-PCR for the TCR CDR3 was performed with the HTBI primer set and the Qiagen OneStep RT-PCR kit. TCRdb ran its own pipeline on the public reads, namely fastp trimming at Q25 and MiXCR clone calling, and kept in-frame beta chains. Rows merge per CDR3 protein into single entries with the most common DNA and genes. For this sample the table gives some 360,000 distinct CDR3 sequences, of which about a sixth were detected only once. Jointly, the top ten make up 15% to 18% of the sample. Material: blood. These receptors all stem from a middle-aged woman with Graves' ophthalmopathy.

The DNA of the CDR3 is TGCGCCAGCAGCCAAGAAGACAGGCCCACCGGGGAGCTGTTTTTT. Translated: CASSQEDRPTGELFF. The rearrangement links TRBV4-1 to TRBJ2-2; a possible D gene is TRBD1 (6 bases). V lost 0 bases and J lost 4, with 9 bases in between. Germline V gives CDR1 MGHRA, CDR2 YSYEKL. The CDR3 is made up of 15 amino acids.

With regard to this clonotype: Sequence at one end of the junction differs from germline and may be a read error. The chain joins TRBV5-1 to TRBJ2-7; TRBD2 matches 15 bases. The CDR3 extends over 15 amino acids. Germline V CDR1 and CDR2: SGHRS, YFSETQ. This CDR3 is CVSSIRTSGRGEQYF. The CDR3 coding sequence is TGCGTCAGCAGCATCCGGACTAGCGGGAGGGGAGAGCAGTACTTC.